Listed below are T cell receptor beta chains from one sample, sequenced in a study of T cell changes during pregnancy in multiple sclerosis. TCRdb's table, derived via immunoSEQ multiplex PCR, lists solely in-frame clones and lacks some. In the table there are 29,000 or so clones, about 88% of which are singletons. Sample: CD8+ T cells from peripheral blood mononuclear cells, taken after pregnancy. Receptors originate from a female donor with multiple sclerosis, enrolled in a pregnancy study. Each CDR3 is given with its conserved first and last residue. Each record gives: clone size, V gene, D gene, J gene, CDR3 protein, CDR3 DNA. D genes are given only for firm matches. The size field is filled for only some rows; it gives once, few, many or a size class.

-	TRBV28	TRBD1	TRBJ2-5	CASSLLQGETQYF	TGTGCCAGCAGTTTGTTACAGGGGGAGACCCAGTACTTC
-	TRBV7-9	-	TRBJ2-1	CASSLEGSGYYNEQFF	TGTGCCAGCAGCTTAGAGGGGTCGGGCTACTACAATGAGCAGTTCTTC
-	TRBV7-9	-	TRBJ2-1	CASSQSYNEQFF	TGTGCCAGCAGCCAATCCTACAATGAGCAGTTCTTC
-	TRBV28	TRBD1	TRBJ2-2	CATDDRGHGGELFF	TGTGCCACCGATGACAGGGGGCATGGCGGGGAGCTGTTTTTT
-	TRBV7-2	-	TRBJ2-1	CASVGLAHNEQFF	TGTGCCAGCGTCGGGCTAGCCCACAATGAGCAGTTCTTC
-	TRBV10-1	-	TRBJ2-6	CASSGTGTKDTSGANVLTF	TGCGCCAGCAGTGGAACCGGGACAAAGGACACCTCTGGGGCCAACGTCCTGACTTTC
few	TRBV5-4	-	TRBJ1-5	CASSWTPEDQPQHF	TGTGCCAGCAGCTGGACCCCGGAGGATCAGCCCCAGCATTTT
-	TRBV19	TRBD2	TRBJ2-7	CASSPGTSGIQQYF	TGTGCCAGTAGTCCAGGGACTAGCGGGATTCAGCAGTACTTC
-	TRBV9	-	TRBJ1-1	CASSPAPVSTEAFF	TGTGCCAGCAGCCCCGCACCTGTGAGCACTGAAGCTTTCTTT
-	TRBV10-2	TRBD2	TRBJ2-3	CASSLLAEGTDTQYF	TGCGCCAGCAGTCTTCTAGCGGAGGGGACAGATACGCAGTATTTT
-	TRBV2	-	TRBJ1-4	CASSDGDIFTTNEKLFF	TGTGCCAGCAGTGACGGGGACATCTTCACAACTAATGAAAAACTGTTTTTT
-	TRBV18	-	TRBJ2-3	CASSPREQPDTQYF	TGTGCCAGCTCACCCCGGGAACAGCCAGATACGCAGTATTTT
-	TRBV13	-	TRBJ1-2	CASSSQGGGYTF	TGTGCCAGCAGCTCTCAGGGAGGTGGCTACACCTTC
-	TRBV6-5	TRBD1	TRBJ1-5	CASSQGARGNQPQHF	TGTGCCAGCAGTCAGGGGGCGCGGGGCAATCAGCCCCAGCATTTT
-	TRBV5-1	-	TRBJ2-7	CASSFGDSYEQYF	TGCGCCAGCAGCTTCGGAGATTCCTACGAGCAGTACTTC
-	TRBV7-6	TRBD1	TRBJ2-7	CASSPWHDRGSLYEQYF	TGTGCCAGCAGCCCGTGGCATGACAGGGGGTCCCTCTACGAGCAGTACTTC
-	TRBV28	TRBD1	TRBJ1-2	CASSPQGAYGYTF	TGTGCCAGCTCCCCCCAGGGGGCCTATGGCTACACCTTC
-	TRBV5-6	-	TRBJ1-2	CASSMSGGFGYTF	TGTGCCAGCAGCATGTCCGGAGGTTTTGGCTACACCTTC
-	TRBV5-1	-	TRBJ1-1	CASSLESEELKAFF	TGCGCCAGCAGCTTGGAATCAGAGGAGTTGAAAGCTTTCTTT
-	TRBV15	-	TRBJ2-3	CATNHLWGPDTQYF	TGTGCCACCAATCACCTCTGGGGCCCAGATACGCAGTATTTT
-	TRBV6-1	-	TRBJ2-1	CASEAGTYNEQFF	TGTGCCAGCGAGGCGGGAACGTACAATGAGCAGTTCTTC
once	TRBV7-9	-	TRBJ1-5	CASSQEGASNQPQHF	TGTGCCAGCAGCCAGGAAGGGGCTAGCAATCAGCCCCAGCATTTT
-	TRBV6-6	TRBD2	TRBJ2-2	CASSYKGGMGLFF	TGTGCCAGCAGTTACAAGGGAGGGATGGGGCTGTTTTTT
-	TRBV7-3	-	TRBJ2-7	CASSLSDNYEQYF	TGTGCCAGCAGCCTCTCTGACAACTACGAGCAGTACTTC
-	TRBV11-1	TRBD2	TRBJ2-1	CASSLLGLAVPGNEQFF	TGTGCCAGCAGCTTGCTGGGACTAGCGGTCCCAGGCAATGAGCAGTTCTTC
-	TRBV7-9	-	TRBJ2-7	CASSHPSSAGYEQYF	TGTGCCAGCAGCCACCCTAGCTCAGCGGGCTACGAGCAGTACTTC